This T cell receptor (beta chain) appears in the sequencing data of a study of lymphopenia after photon versus proton radiotherapy. The data were produced by immunoSEQ multiplex PCR, yet TCRdb's version contains in-frame clones alone and is incomplete. This repertoire shows about 45,000 clones, over 75% found once; its top ten account for about 2%. Study-level findings and limits: A bigger post-nadir fall in TCR diversity correlated inversely with survival time in deceased patients. Survival link was tested only in deceased patients; proton benefit remains a possibility. Proton therapy kept repertoires fairly stable, unlike photons, which gained effector/memory cells. Post-nadir diversity loss with photons came from oligoclonal expansion, particularly CD8+ Temra cells.

Regarding this clone: Its antigen is as yet unknown.

V trimming: 5 bases; J trimming: 8 bases; junction bases outside the gene matches: 7. The CDR3 sequence is 15 residues long. Per germline, CDR1 MNHEY and CDR2 SVGAGI. The sequence was obtained from a man in his forties with gastric cancer. The chain employs TRBV6-5 and TRBJ2-1, with 12 bases aligning to TRBD2. The material was peripheral blood, obtained from a patient treated with photon-based radiotherapy. The CDR3 is CASSSPSGGAYEQFF. The CDR3, as DNA: TGTGCCAGCAGTAGCCCTAGCGGGGGGGCCTATGAGCAGTTCTTC.